The 25 T cell receptor beta chains presented below share a single source sample, sequenced in a study of metastatic and nonmetastatic thyroid tumors (dated by TCRdb to 2019 to 2021). None of the patients had been given any treatment before thyroid surgery. To prepare the library, PCR was applied. The sequencer was an Illumina HiSeq 4000. The public reads were reanalyzed by TCRdb: fastp trimming at Q25, MiXCR alignment, in-frame beta chains only. Counted in this sample were almost 35,000 clones; roughly a third of them appeared once. Approximately 22% of the sample is in the top ten clones. Specimen: tumor tissue. These receptors came from a female donor with papillary thyroid cancer or a benign thyroid nodule (not recorded which). Some clones in this sample may be carry-over from other donors' samples.

This clone was counted between two and nine times. The chain is built from TRBV12-3 or TRBV12-4 and TRBJ1-2, with a tentative D call TRBD1 (5 bases). The CDR3 sequence is 12 residues long. Trimming took 3 bases from V and 8 from J, leaving 10 bases between them. The CDR3 protein is CASSLGGVGYTF. In DNA form, the CDR3 reads TGTGCCAGCAGTTTGGGGGGAGTCGGCTACACCTTC.

This clone has just a few counts. CDR3 sequence reads: CASSDIGQGNQPQHF. The CDR3 coding sequence is TGTGCCAGCAGTGATATAGGACAGGGCAATCAGCCCCAGCATTTT. The chain couples TRBV2 to TRBJ1-5, with TRBD1 matching over 7 bases. After removal of 3 bases from V and 2 bases from J, the junction contained 4 bases not matched to a gene. The V gene's germline CDR1 is SNHLY and CDR2 FYNNEI. This CDR3 is 15 amino acids long.

The J gene is TRBJ1-6, the V gene TRBV11-2; D unresolved. Trimming stripped 5 bases from V and 11 bases from J, with 10 bases between. This CDR3 is 12 amino acids long. CDR1 is SGHAT, CDR2 FQNNGV, per germline. This chain's CDR3 is CASSHQVAPLHF. The CDR3 DNA reads TGTGCCAGCAGCCACCAAGTGGCACCCCTCCACTTT.

This clone has more than one count but fewer than ten. The V and J genes are TRBV6-1 and TRBJ1-4, with 7 bases aligning to TRBD1. The CDR3 is 15 residues long. The V and J ends lost 7 bases and 7 bases, in that order; junction bases with no gene match: 12. Germline assignment: CDR1 MNHNS and CDR2 SASEGT. CDR3 DNA: TGTGCCAGCAAATACAACAGGGGAACGAGTGAAAAACTGTTTTTT. This gives the protein CASKYNRGTSEKLFF.

This rearrangement joins TRBV10-3 to TRBJ2-7; D may be TRBD1 (6 bases). Germline lookup yields CDR1 ENHRY and CDR2 SYGVKD. V dropped 11 bases and J dropped 5 bases, with 19 bases sitting between them. The CDR3 totals 13 residues. CDR3 sequence: CASAGMGAHEQYF. The CDR3 DNA reads TGTGCCTCCGCCGGGATGGGGGCCCACGAGCAGTACTTC.

This chain links TRBV18 with TRBJ2-2, with TRBD1 matching 7 bases. The CDR3 is 15 amino acids. Trimming cost V 3 bases and J 2 bases; bases outside gene matches: 3. Germline V lookup: CDR1 KGHSH, CDR2 LQKENI. CDR3: CASSPDRANTGELFF. The CDR3 nucleotides read TGTGCCAGCTCACCTGACAGGGCAAACACCGGGGAGCTGTTTTTT.

This clone is labeled medium-sized. The chain is built from TRBV20-1 and TRBJ2-7; D is possibly TRBD1 (6 bases). The CDR3 loop spans 16 amino acids. Germline V lookup: CDR1 DFQATT, CDR2 SNEGSKA (reference sequence). V shed 0 bases and J shed 6 bases, with 21 bases lying between them. The DNA for the CDR3 is TGCAGTGCTAGAGAAAACCCAGGGGCGAGGGGTTCCGAGCAGTACTTC. This codes for CSARENPGARGSEQYF.

The J gene is TRBJ2-3, the V gene TRBV10-1; 10 bases match TRBD2. CDR3 size: 16 residues. Germline-derived CDR1 and CDR2 are WNHNN and SYGVQD (reference sequence). With 4 bases clipped from V and 5 bases from J, the junction kept 9 bases outside the gene matches. The CDR3, as DNA: TGCGCCAGCAGTGGATGTCTAGCGGGAGTTTTAGATACGCAGTATTTT. Its protein is CASSGCLAGVLDTQYF.

The table lists this clone with a few counts. The rearrangement uses TRBV6-2 or TRBV6-3 and TRBJ1-2; tentative D call: TRBD1 (5 bases). V was trimmed by 6 bases and J by 8 bases, leaving 16 bases between them. The length of the CDR3 is 13 residues. Germline CDR1 is MNHEY and CDR2 is SVGEGT. CDR3 DNA sequence: TGTGCCAGCAGCGCCTTGGCAGGGAGGGGCTACACCTTC. Amino acid sequence: CASSALAGRGYTF.

This chain links TRBV20-1 with TRBJ2-1; TRBD2 agrees at 13 bases. This CDR3 has 18 residues. V lost 0 bases to trimming and J lost 4 bases; unmatched junction nucleotides: 9. Per germline, CDR1 DFQATT and CDR2 SNEGSKA (reference sequence). CDR3 protein: CSARDSRTSGSRYNEQFF. In DNA, the CDR3 is TGCAGTGCTAGAGATTCGAGGACTAGCGGGAGCAGGTACAATGAGCAGTTCTTC.

This chain joins TRBV5-8 and TRBJ1-5, with 7 bases identical to TRBD1. With 1 base clipped from V and 6 bases from J, the junction kept 7 bases outside the gene matches. The V gene's germline CDR1 is SGHTS and CDR2 YDEGEE. The CDR3 runs to 15 residues. The chain's CDR3 is CASSLFEGASQPQHF. The CDR3 region has the DNA TGTGCCAGCAGCTTGTTTGAGGGGGCGAGTCAGCCCCAGCATTTT.

CDR3 region: CASSLRLAGGPNEQFF. CDR3 sequence (DNA): TGTGCCAGCAGCCTCAGACTAGCGGGAGGGCCCAATGAGCAGTTCTTC. This chain joins TRBV27 and TRBJ2-1; TRBD2 agrees at 14 bases. Germline V gene sequence: CDR1 MNHEY, CDR2 SMNVEV (reference sequence). This CDR3 is 16 amino acids long. Trimming took 6 bases from V and 6 from J; bases not matched to a gene: 7.

The chain recombines TRBV6-5 with TRBJ1-3; D is undetermined. CDR3 size: 15 residues. CDR1 is MNHEY, CDR2 SVGAGI, per germline. V lost 0 bases, J lost 2 bases, and 8 bases lay in between. The CDR3 sequence: CASSYSWYAGNTIYF. CDR3 nucleotides: TGTGCCAGCAGTTACTCGTGGTACGCTGGAAACACCATATATTTT.

This clone was counted at least ten times. The chain carries TRBV7-9 and TRBJ1-4; TRBD1 might be the D (5 bases). The V gene lost 5 bases and the J gene lost 2 bases, with 12 bases spanning the gap. The CDR3 is 15 amino acids. Germline CDR1 is SEHNR and CDR2 is FQNEAQ (reference sequence). CDR3 loop: CASSDRRDTNEKLFF. The DNA of the CDR3 is TGTGCCAGCAGCGACCGCAGGGACACTAATGAAAAACTGTTTTTT.

This chain uses TRBV4-1 with TRBJ2-3, with 7 bases identical to TRBD2. Germline V CDR1 and CDR2: MGHRA, YSYEKL. V trimming: 6 bases; J trimming: 0 bases; junction bases outside the gene matches: 6. This CDR3 is 15 amino acids long. The CDR3: CASRYGRLSTDTQYF. CDR3 bases: TGCGCCAGCAGATACGGGAGGCTTAGCACAGATACGCAGTATTTT.

The V gene is TRBV20-1, the J gene TRBJ2-7; 8 bases map to TRBD1. Germline CDR1 is DFQATT and CDR2 is SNEGSKA (reference sequence). The CDR3 is 15 residues long. The junction had 10 bases not matched to a gene; V was cut back by 0 bases and J by 6 bases. CDR3 bases: TGCAGTGCTAGAGACGAGTCGGACAGGGAAGGCGAGCAGTACTTC. Amino acids: CSARDESDREGEQYF.

This clone was counted a few times. The rearrangement joins TRBV6-1 to TRBJ1-5; 7 positions agree with TRBD1. The J segment lost 5 bases and the V segment lost 1 base, leaving 5 bases of the junction unmatched. The CDR3 is made up of 15 amino acids. Looked up from germline, CDR1 is MNHNS and CDR2 is SASEGT. The CDR3 sequence is CASSEGEGAYQPQHF. CDR3 nucleotides: TGTGCCAGCAGTGAAGGGGAGGGGGCCTATCAGCCCCAGCATTTT.

In its sample, this clone was seen a few times. The rearrangement links TRBV6-6 to TRBJ2-1; D not certain. Germline V gene data show CDR1 as MNHNY and CDR2 as SVGAGI (reference sequence). The CDR3 spans 16 residues. V lost 5 bases, J lost 0 bases, and 14 bases lay in between. The CDR3 here is CASSSYSLSSYNEQFF. For the CDR3, the DNA is TGTGCCAGCAGTAGTTACAGCTTGAGCTCCTACAATGAGCAGTTCTTC.

The chain joins TRBV7-9 to TRBJ2-1, with D possibly matching TRBD2 (6 bases). Germline V gene lookup returns CDR1 SEHNR and CDR2 FQNEAQ (reference sequence). V was trimmed by 6 bases and J by 8 bases, leaving 17 bases between them. The CDR3 sequence is 14 residues long. CDR3 residues: CASRGGLTGDEQFF. CDR3 in DNA: TGTGCCAGCAGGGGAGGTCTGACGGGGGATGAGCAGTTCTTC. Full variable domain (outside the CDR3, taken from reference TRBV7-9 and TRBJ2-1): DTGVSQNPRHKITKRGQNVTFRCDPISEHNRLYWYRQTLGQGPEFLTYFQNEAQLEKSRLLSDRFSAERPKGSFSTLEIQRTEQGDSAMYLCASRGGLTGDEQFFGPGTRLTVL.

This chain links TRBV6-5 with TRBJ1-2; perhaps TRBD1 as D (6 bases). V gave up 0 bases and J gave up 5 bases, with 16 bases separating them. The CDR3 covers 16 residues. Germline V lookup: CDR1 MNHEY, CDR2 SVGAGI. In DNA, the CDR3 is TGTGCCAGCAGTTACTCAGACAGGTTGGGTGGGTATGGCTACACCTTC. Its translation: CASSYSDRLGGYGYTF.

The chain combines TRBV5-1 with TRBJ2-7; possibly TRBD1 for D (5 bases). Trimming shortened V by 0 bases and J by 5 bases, and 18 bases separated the two germline ends. The CDR3 sequence is 16 residues long. The V gene's germline CDR1 is SGHRS and CDR2 YFSETQ. CDR3 DNA: TGCGCCAGCAGCTTGGCCGTCAGGCAGGGTGGGCACGAGCAGTACTTC. As protein: CASSLAVRQGGHEQYF.

The J gene is TRBJ2-3, the V gene TRBV6-5, with D unresolved. Germline assignment: CDR1 MNHEY and CDR2 SVGAGI. The ends were cut back, 2 bases at V and 4 bases at J, with 4 bases in the middle. The CDR3 totals 12 residues. CDR3 sequence reads: CASSYGPDTQYF. CDR3 coding DNA: TGTGCCAGCAGTTACGGTCCAGATACGCAGTATTTT.

V is TRBV12-3 or TRBV12-4 and J is TRBJ2-1; the D is unclear. This CDR3 is built from 12 residues. V shed 4 bases and J shed 5 bases, with 6 bases lying between them. CDR3 residues: CASSSKHNEQFF. CDR3 nucleotides: TGTGCCAGCAGTTCTAAGCACAATGAGCAGTTCTTC.

This chain uses TRBV28 with TRBJ1-2; D may be TRBD1 (5 bases). In germline, CDR1 is MDHEN, CDR2 SYDVKM. The CDR3 loop spans 11 amino acids. Trimming removed 11 bases from V and 8 bases from J, with 15 bases in between. The CDR3 loop is CAVDPGNGYTF. The CDR3 region has the DNA TGTGCCGTCGACCCAGGGAACGGCTACACCTTC.

The chain links TRBV28 to TRBJ1-3; no reliable D call. The CDR3 consists of 16 residues. V was clipped by 6 bases and J by 2 bases, with 17 bases between them. CDR1 and CDR2 from the germline V gene are MDHEN and SYDVKM. The CDR3 is CASRSRGREAGNTIYF. The CDR3 DNA is TGTGCCAGCAGGTCCCGCGGAAGGGAGGCTGGAAACACCATATATTTT.